The T cell receptor (beta chain) described here comes from a study of blood T cell repertoires in COVID-19. Looking at the study overall: PBMCs, B-cell-depleted T cells, or T cells were the source of the cDNA or gDNA that made up the material.

Repertoires were generated with immunoSEQ multiplex PCR, while TCRdb's copy carries only in-frame clones and drops some. Of some 76,000 clones in the sample, approximately 90% were seen once. Germline V gene sequence: CDR1 LNHDA, CDR2 SQIVND (reference sequence). The V end lost 8 bases, the J end lost 0 bases, and 10 bases lay between the germline ends. This CDR3 region has 14 residues. The sequenced sample was peripheral blood. The clonotype originates from a man in his fifties or sixties with acute or convalescent COVID-19. The J gene is TRBJ2-2, the V gene TRBV19, with D maybe TRBD1 (5 bases). CDR3 region: CASDRHSNTGELFF. CDR3 nucleotide sequence: TGTGCCAGTGACAGACACTCGAACACCGGGGAGCTGTTTTTT.